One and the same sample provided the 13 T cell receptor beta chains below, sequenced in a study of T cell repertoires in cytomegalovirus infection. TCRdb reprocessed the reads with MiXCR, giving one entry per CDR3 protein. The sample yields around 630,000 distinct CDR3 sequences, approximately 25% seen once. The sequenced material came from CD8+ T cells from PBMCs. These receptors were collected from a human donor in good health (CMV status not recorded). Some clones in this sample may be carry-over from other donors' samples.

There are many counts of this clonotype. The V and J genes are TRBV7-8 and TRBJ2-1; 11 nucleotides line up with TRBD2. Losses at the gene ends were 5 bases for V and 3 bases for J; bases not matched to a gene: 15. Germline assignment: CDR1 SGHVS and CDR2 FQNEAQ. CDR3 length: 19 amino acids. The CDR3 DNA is TGTGCCAGCAGCCCGATCGCTCCTAGCGGGGGGCTTTACTACAATGAGCAGTTCTTC. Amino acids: CASSPIAPSGGLYYNEQFF.

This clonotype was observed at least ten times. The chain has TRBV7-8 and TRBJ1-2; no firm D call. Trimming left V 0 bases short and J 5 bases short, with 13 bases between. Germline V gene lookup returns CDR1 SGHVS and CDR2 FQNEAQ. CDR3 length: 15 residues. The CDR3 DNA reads TGTGCCAGCAGCTTAGCCCAGAGGACGGATTATGGCTACACCTTC. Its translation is CASSLAQRTDYGYTF.

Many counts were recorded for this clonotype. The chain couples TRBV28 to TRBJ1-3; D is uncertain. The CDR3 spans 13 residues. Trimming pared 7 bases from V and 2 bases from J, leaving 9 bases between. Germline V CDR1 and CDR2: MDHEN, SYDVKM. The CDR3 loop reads CASKLDPGNTIYF. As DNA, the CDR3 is TGTGCCAGCAAGTTAGATCCTGGAAACACCATATATTTT.

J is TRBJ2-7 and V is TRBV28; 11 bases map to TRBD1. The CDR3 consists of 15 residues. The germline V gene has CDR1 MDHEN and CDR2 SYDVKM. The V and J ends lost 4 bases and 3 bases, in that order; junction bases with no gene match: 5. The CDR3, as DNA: TGTGCCAGCAGTTCAAGGACAGGGGGCGTCTACGAGCAGTACGTC. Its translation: CASSSRTGGVYEQYV.

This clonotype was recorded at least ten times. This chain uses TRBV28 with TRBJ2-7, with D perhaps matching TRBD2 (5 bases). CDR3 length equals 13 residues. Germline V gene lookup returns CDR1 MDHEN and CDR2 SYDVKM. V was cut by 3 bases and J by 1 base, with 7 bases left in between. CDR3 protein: CASSFGVSYEQYV. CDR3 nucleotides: TGTGCCAGCAGTTTCGGGGTTTCCTACGAGCAGTACGTC.

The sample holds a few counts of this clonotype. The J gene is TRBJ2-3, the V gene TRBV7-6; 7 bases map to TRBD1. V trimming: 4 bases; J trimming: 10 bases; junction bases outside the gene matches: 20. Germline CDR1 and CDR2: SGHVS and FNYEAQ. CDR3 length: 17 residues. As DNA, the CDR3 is TGTGCCAGCAGCTCCTATCCGGGACAGAATTTGAAGATCGCGCAGTATTTT. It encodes CASSSYPGQNLKIAQYF. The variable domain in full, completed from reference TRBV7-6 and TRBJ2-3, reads GAGVSQSPRYKVTKRGQDVALRCDPISGHVSLYWYRQALGQGPEFLTYFNYEAQQDKSGLPNDRFSAERPEGSISTLTIQRTEQRDSAMYRCASSSYPGQNLKIAQYFGPGTRLTVL.

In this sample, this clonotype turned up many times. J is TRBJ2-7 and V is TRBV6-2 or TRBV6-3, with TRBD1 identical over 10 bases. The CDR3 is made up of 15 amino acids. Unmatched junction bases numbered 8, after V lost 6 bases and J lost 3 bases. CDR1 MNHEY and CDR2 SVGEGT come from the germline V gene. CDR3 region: CASRPGTGAFYEQYV. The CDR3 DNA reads TGTGCCAGCAGGCCCGGGACAGGGGCCTTCTACGAGCAGTACGTC.

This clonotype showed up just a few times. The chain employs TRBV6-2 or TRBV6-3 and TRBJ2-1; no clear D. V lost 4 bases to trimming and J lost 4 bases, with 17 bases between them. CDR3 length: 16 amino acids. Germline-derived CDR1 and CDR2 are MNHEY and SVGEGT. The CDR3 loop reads CASSSVAISRYNEQFF. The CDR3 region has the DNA TGTGCCAGCAGTTCGGTGGCCATATCGAGGTACAATGAGCAGTTCTTC.

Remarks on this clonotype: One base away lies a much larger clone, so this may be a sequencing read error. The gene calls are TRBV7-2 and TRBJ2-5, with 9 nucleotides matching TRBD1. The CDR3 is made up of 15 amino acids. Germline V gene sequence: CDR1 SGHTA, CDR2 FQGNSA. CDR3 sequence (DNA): TGTGCCTGCAGCGCAGGACAGGGGCGGTTAGAGACCCAGTACTTC. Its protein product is CACSAGQGRLETQYF. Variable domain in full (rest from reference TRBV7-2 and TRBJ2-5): GAGVSQSPSNKVTEKGKDVELRCDPISGHTALYWYRQSLGQGLEFLIYFQGNSAPDKSGLPSDRFSAERTGGSVSTLTIQRTQQEDSAVYLCACSAGQGRLETQYFGPGTRLLVL.

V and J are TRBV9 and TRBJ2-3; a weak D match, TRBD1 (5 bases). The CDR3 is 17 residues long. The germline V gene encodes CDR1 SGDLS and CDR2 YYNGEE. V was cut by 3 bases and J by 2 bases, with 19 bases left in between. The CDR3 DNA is TGTGCCAGCAGCGACGAGAGGCAGGGATCTTCCACAGATACGCAGTATTTT. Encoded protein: CASSDERQGSSTDTQYF.

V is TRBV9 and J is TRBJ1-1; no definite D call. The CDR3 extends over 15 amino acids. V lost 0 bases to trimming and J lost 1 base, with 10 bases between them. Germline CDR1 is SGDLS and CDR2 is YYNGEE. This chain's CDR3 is CASSVESWWNTEAFF. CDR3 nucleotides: TGTGCCAGCAGCGTAGAAAGTTGGTGGAACACTGAAGCTTTCTTT.

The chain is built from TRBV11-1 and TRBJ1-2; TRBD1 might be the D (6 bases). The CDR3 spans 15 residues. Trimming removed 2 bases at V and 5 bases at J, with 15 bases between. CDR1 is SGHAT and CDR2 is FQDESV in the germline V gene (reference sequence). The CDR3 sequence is CASSLPTGRGYGYTF. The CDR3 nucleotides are TGTGCCAGCAGCTTACCGACAGGCCGGGGATATGGCTACACCTTC.

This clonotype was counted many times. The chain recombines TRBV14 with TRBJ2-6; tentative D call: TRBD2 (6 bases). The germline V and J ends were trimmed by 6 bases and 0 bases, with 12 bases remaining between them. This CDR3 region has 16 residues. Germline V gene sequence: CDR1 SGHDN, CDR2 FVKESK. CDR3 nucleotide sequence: TGTGCCAGCAGACCGGAGGGGATCTCTGGGGCCAACGTCCTGACTTTC. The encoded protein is CASRPEGISGANVLTF.